This T cell receptor (beta chain) was profiled in a study of PD-L1 blockade in urothelial cancer. About the research overall: Anywhere from 0 to 3 prior chemotherapy regimens had been received by patients.

The assay was immunoSEQ multiplex PCR, and TCRdb's table has in-frame clones only and misses some. The table has 70,000 to 75,000 clones, about 90% seen once; the top ten hold more than 3.5%. Germline CDR1 is MNHEY and CDR2 is SVGAGI. This CDR3 is built from 15 residues. Deletions cut 6 bases from V and 3 bases from J, with 15 bases between. Time point denoted: pretreatment peripheral blood. The clonotype comes from a man in his 70s with urothelial cancer. J is TRBJ1-3 and V is TRBV6-5; possible D gene TRBD1, 5 bases. This specimen consisted of PBMCs, obtained around atezolizumab (anti-PD-L1) treatment. The chain's CDR3 is CASSVTGEGGNTIYF. The CDR3 nucleotides read TGTGCCAGCAGCGTTACAGGAGAAGGTGGAAACACCATATATTTT.